The 6 T cell receptor beta chains below come from one sample, sequenced in a study of T cell changes during pregnancy in multiple sclerosis. Only in-frame clones appear in the TCRdb table, and some are missing; sequencing was by immunoSEQ multiplex PCR. The sample has about 40,000 clones; 80% to 90% are singletons. The input for sequencing was CD4+ T cells from peripheral blood mononuclear cells, taken after pregnancy. These TCRs come from a female donor with multiple sclerosis, enrolled in a pregnancy study.

The chain joins TRBV29-1 to TRBJ2-2; 7 bases line up with TRBD1. V lost 4 bases to trimming and J lost 4 bases; unmatched junction nucleotides: 9. This CDR3 is 15 amino acids long. In germline, CDR1 is SQVTM, CDR2 ANQGSEA. The CDR3, as DNA: TGCAGCGTTGGGGTGGGGGACAGTCTCACCGGGGAGCTGTTTTTT. As protein: CSVGVGDSLTGELFF.

V is TRBV5-1 and J is TRBJ2-3, with a tentative D call TRBD1 (7 bases). This CDR3 is built from 14 residues. Germline loops: CDR1 SGHRS, CDR2 YFSETQ. V was shortened by 6 bases and J by 1 base, with 12 bases between the two germline ends. The CDR3: CASKAGTGTDTQYF. In DNA, the CDR3 is TGCGCCAGCAAGGCGGGGACAGGCACAGATACGCAGTATTTT.

This sequence joins TRBV2 and TRBJ2-7; 12 nucleotides match TRBD2. Trimming took 6 bases from V and 4 from J; bases not matched to a gene: 7. Germline CDR1 reads SNHLY; CDR2 reads FYNNEI. This CDR3 has 15 residues. The CDR3 DNA follows: TGTGCCAGCAGGTTACTAGCGGGAGGAATTTACGAGCAGTACTTC. Protein: CASRLLAGGIYEQYF.

The chain has TRBV6-5 and TRBJ2-7, with 8 nucleotides matching TRBD1. V lost 6 bases to trimming and J lost 2 bases; unmatched junction nucleotides: 6. Germline V lookup: CDR1 MNHEY, CDR2 SVGAGI. The CDR3 loop spans 14 amino acids. The CDR3, as DNA: TGTGCCAGCAGGCCGGGACAGGCTACCTACGAGCAGTACTTC. This gives the protein CASRPGQATYEQYF.

The V call is TRBV30, the J call TRBJ1-1, with 7 positions matching TRBD1. V gave up 2 bases and J gave up 8 bases; unmatched junction bases: 5. CDR1 is GTSNPN and CDR2 is SVGIG in the germline V gene (reference sequence). CDR3 length equals 12 residues. Written as DNA, the CDR3 is TGTGCCTGGAGTCCTTGGGACAGCGAAGCTTTCTTT. It is translated as CAWSPWDSEAFF. The variable domain in full, completed from reference TRBV30 and TRBJ1-1, reads SQTIHQWPATLVQPVGSPLSLECTVEGTSNPNLYWYRQAAGRGLQLLFYSVGIGQISSEVPQNLSASRPQDRQFILSSKKLLLSDSGFYLCAWSPWDSEAFFGQGTRLTVV.

This clone has a single count. V usage is TRBV19 and J usage is TRBJ1-1; the D gene is possibly TRBD1 (6 bases). From germline, CDR1 is LNHDA and CDR2 SQIVND (reference sequence). The CDR3 covers 14 residues. Trimming shortened V by 4 bases and J by 5 bases, and 14 bases separated the two germline ends. Here the CDR3 reads CASSTGGRATEAFF. DNA of the CDR3: TGTGCCAGTAGTACGGGGGGCAGGGCTACTGAAGCTTTCTTT.